This TCR beta chain was identified in a study of T cell responses to AZD1222 COVID-19 vaccine. Germline CDR1 reads PRHDT; CDR2 reads FYEKMQ (reference sequence). Trimming at V came to 0 bases and at J to 4 bases, leaving 13 bases not matched to a gene. The CDR3 runs 18 residues. Measured with immunoSEQ multiplex PCR; TCRdb has only the in-frame clones, and not every one. The sample lists approximately 80,000 clones; 80% to 90% were seen once. Points from the study as a whole: The CD4 TCRs associated with vaccination extended across spike and predominated at 160-218 and 743-854. Regions left unmutated in variants are reportedly the target of nearly half of spike-specific TCRs. Repertoires in all cases were sampled only once the peak T cell response had passed. Most donors were white British and more were female, and clonal diversity was possibly underestimated.

Regarding this clone: Its matching antigen is unknown.

Specimen: peripheral blood, collected 28 days after the second AZD1222 dose. The sequence was collected from an adult who received the AZD1222 COVID-19 vaccine. The V call is TRBV13, the J call TRBJ2-7; 9 bases agree with TRBD2. The CDR3 DNA sequence: TGTGCCAGCAGCTTAGGTCCCCCTGGAGGCGGGAGGGCATACGAGCAGTACTTC. Translated, it gives CASSLGPPGGGRAYEQYF.